This TCR beta chain is drawn from a study of shared clonotypes between healthy human individuals (dated by TCRdb to 2020 to 2022). Background for the entire study: Two women and a few men aged 18 to 49 years were included in the cohort. To estimate repertoire size and how much clonotype sharing occurs between individuals, the study deeply sequenced the blood TCR repertoires of about five healthy adults. Between about 0.8 and 9 billion PBMCs per donor were obtained by leukapheresis. To increase sequencing depth and limit assay-specific biases, different laboratories used diverse techniques to prepare libraries and sequence TCR repertoires. Per donor, three plates each were used for CD4 naive and CD4 memory, two for CD8 naive, and one for CD8 memory.

This clone was observed once. Its antigen is not yet known. No per-base quality is available; no much larger clone lies one base away. Healthy HIV-negative adults with no recently reported acute infections or vaccinations were included as donors. Only Caucasian adults living in Nashville, Tennessee, USA were represented among the donors. CD4+ T cells were enriched by magnetic negative selection, after which naive cells were positively selected on CD45RA and the negative fraction was taken as the memory subset. Blood was obtained by leukapheresis, after which PBMCs were separated by Ficoll-Histopaque density gradient centrifugation and cryopreserved in liquid nitrogen vapor phase. Analytical flow cytometry was used to check the purity and quantity of every magnetically sorted T cell population. Each sorted fraction had its genomic DNA isolated and then quantified by UV absorbance on a Nanodrop 2000c.

Spanning cysteine to phenylalanine, the CDR3 consists of 16 amino acids. The CDR3 DNA has 48 bases and is translated from base 1. V is reduced by 3 bases and J by 9 bases, leaving a spacing of 22 bases between them. CDR1 SGDLS and CDR2 YYNGEE are derived from the germline V gene. Using the deep immunoSEQ assay, multiplex PCR amplified TCR CDR3 regions from genomic DNA. Extracted genomic DNA from each cell subset was spread evenly across all wells of several immunoSEQ 96-well plates, with each plate serving as a replicate. For sorted subsets, 150 to 250 ng of genomic DNA, equivalent to 30,000 or so T cell genomes, went into each replicate PCR. The purified libraries were quantified using a Qubit 3.0 fluorometer, sized with a Bioanalyzer 2100, and then quantified again using the KAPA Library Quantification kit. A separate single-read 150-cycle Illumina NextSeq 550 flow cell was used to sequence each immunoSEQ 96-well plate. Per the authors' processing: Because the immunoSEQ output included only junctional sequences and no quality scores, the filtering could not be the same as the filtering used for full-length reads. To assign V/J genes and CDR3, sequences were annotated using PyIR, a Python wrapper for IgBLAST v1.9, with IMGT germline references. Any read was removed if the V/J assignment was weak (E-value above 1e-6), the CDR3 was missing, or the read contained stop codons, out-of-frame junctions, or ambiguous translated residues. V3J clonotypes were defined by identical inferred V gene, J gene, and CDR3 amino acid sequence. Percentage overlap between repertoires was computed as shared unique clonotypes divided by the size of the smaller repertoire. RTK rarefaction, the Chao1 estimator, and Recon v2.1 estimates of unobserved clonotypes were used to assess repertoire richness. Generation probabilities for all TCRbeta clonotypes obtained by the gDNA method from a handful of donors were computed using OLGA. TCRdb holds this immuneACCESS table with in-frame rearrangements only. Some clones are missing; in checked studies, unresolved V genes explain under half, and the rest has no known cause. V and J calls and clone size are given by that table; D and trimming were obtained from the DNA. The sample includes about 2 million clones, with 90% to 95% observed a single time. The ten largest make up around 0.13% of the sample.

Results and caveats for the whole study, not just this receptor: Because the study included only a small number of donors, the genetic and exposure-history diversity represented was limited. When several donors were compared, the shared fraction of clonotypes was about 5.5% for naive CD4, around 4% for naive CD8, 2% to 2.5% for memory CD4, and about 0.36% for memory CD8. Sampling was restricted to blood, and TCR repertoires in tissues likely differ from the TCR repertoires found in blood. Compared with non-shared clonotypes, clonotypes shared by all four sorted-subset donors had higher generation probabilities. Incomplete sequencing was indicated by rarefaction of sorted-subset datasets, despite the large sequencing depth. Pairwise subsampling led to the expectation that sequencing depth would affect the degree of clonotype sharing among donors. Estimated clonotype richness was generally larger for naive than for memory subsets.

The chain employs TRBV9 and TRBJ2-1; no D gene can be assigned with confidence. This TCR was sampled from a young man in good health. The sample consisted of naive CD4+ T cells sorted from blood. According to the study, the label for this sample's cell subset or site signals: CD45RA+ positively selected. The DNA sequence is as follows: TGTGCCAGCAGCGCAACGGACCCGGCCTCAACAACTGAGCAGTTCTTC. It translates as CASSATDPASTTEQFF.